These 23 T cell receptor beta chains were sequenced from one sample in a study of metastatic and nonmetastatic thyroid tumors. Every patient was untreated before thyroid surgery. TCRdb reanalyzed the PCR reads via MiXCR. The table has tens of thousands of clones, approximately 20% seen once; the top ten hold roughly 13%. The sample consisted of tumor tissue. Receptors originate from a female donor with papillary thyroid cancer or a benign thyroid nodule (not recorded which). Some clones in this sample may be carry-over from other donors' samples.

This clone appeared many times. Possible read error: a much larger clone is one base away. At the DNA level, this CDR3 is encoded by other sequences in the same sample as well. The CDR3 region has the DNA TGTGCCAGCAGCCGAACAGGGGGGGATGGGCCCCAGCATTTT. It translates to CASSRTGGDGPQHF. The chain joins TRBV12-3 or TRBV12-4 to TRBJ1-5; 8 nucleotides match TRBD1. The CDR3 is 14 residues long. Trimming removed 6 bases from V and 9 bases from J; junction bases left unmatched: 10.

This clone was counted between two and nine times. This sequence joins TRBV29-1 and TRBJ2-3; D may be TRBD2 (5 bases). There are 13 residues in the CDR3. V lost 5 bases to trimming and J lost 7 bases, with 16 bases between them. The germline V gene has CDR1 SQVTM and CDR2 ANQGSEA. The CDR3 here is CSVLEGPGYTQYF. The CDR3 bases are TGCAGCGTTCTCGAGGGCCCTGGATATACGCAGTATTTT.

This clone was detected many times. The chain is built from TRBV27 and TRBJ1-2; 7 positions agree with TRBD1. The CDR3 has 14 amino acids. In germline, CDR1 is MNHEY, CDR2 SMNVEV (reference sequence). V gave up 3 bases and J gave up 3 bases; unmatched junction bases: 4. CDR3 sequence: CASSFLDRDYGYTF. The CDR3 region has the DNA TGTGCCAGCAGTTTTCTCGACAGGGACTATGGCTACACCTTC.

Only a few counts were recorded for this clone. The chain has TRBV28 and TRBJ2-7; 10 positions match TRBD2. The CDR3 is made up of 17 amino acids. The trim removed 6 bases at V and 9 bases at J, leaving 20 bases unmatched. CDR1 is MDHEN and CDR2 is SYDVKM in the germline V gene. CDR3 sequence: CASSGQGLAVGLGRQYF. In nucleotides, the CDR3 is TGTGCCAGCAGCGGACAAGGACTAGCGGTAGGGCTGGGTCGGCAGTACTTC.

This clone was observed many times. The rearrangement links TRBV30 to TRBJ2-4; D remains ambiguous. CDR3 length equals 14 residues. The germline V gene has CDR1 GTSNPN and CDR2 SVGIG (reference sequence). V dropped 4 bases and J dropped 0 bases, with 10 bases sitting between them. The CDR3 region has the DNA TGTGCCTGGATGGCAGAGGTAGCCAAAAACATTCAGTACTTC. Amino acids: CAWMAEVAKNIQYF. Combining the CDR3 with reference TRBV30 and TRBJ2-4 gives the whole variable domain SQTIHQWPATLVQPVGSPLSLECTVEGTSNPNLYWYRQAAGRGLQLLFYSVGIGQISSEVPQNLSASRPQDRQFILSSKKLLLSDSGFYLCAWMAEVAKNIQYFGAGTRLSVL.

The rearrangement uses TRBV20-1 and TRBJ2-7; the match to TRBD2 covers 10 bases. J gave up 1 base and V 6 bases, and 9 bases lay outside the gene matches. Germline-derived CDR1 and CDR2 are DFQATT and SNEGSKA (reference sequence). CDR3 length: 15 residues. As DNA, the CDR3 is TGCAGTGCCCCCCTCATAGCGGGAGGATCCTACGAGCAGTACTTC. Protein product: CSAPLIAGGSYEQYF.

This clone was recorded a few times. A much bigger clone sits one base away, suggesting this may be a read error. The rearrangement uses TRBV20-1 and TRBJ2-1, with D hard to call. V was clipped by 0 bases and J by 5 bases, with 17 bases between them. The germline CDR1 and CDR2 sequences are DFQATT and SNEGSKA (reference sequence). CDR3 length equals 16 residues. CDR3 sequence: CSARESRLIEDNEQFF. The CDR3 coding sequence is TGCAGTGCTAGAGAATCCCGTCTCATAGAGGACAATGAGCAGTTCTTC.

This clone occurred many times. This rearrangement joins TRBV6-1 to TRBJ2-2, with D possibly being TRBD1 (6 bases). CDR1 is MNHNS and CDR2 is SASEGT in the germline V gene. This CDR3 is built from 15 residues. V was trimmed by 6 bases and J by 3 bases, leaving 14 bases between them. DNA of the CDR3: TGTGCCAGCAGAGACGGACAGCCTTACACCGGGGAGCTGTTTTTT. This translates into CASRDGQPYTGELFF.

The CDR3 nucleotides are TGTGCCAGCAGCCCTGGCGGTAGCGGGACTCGGGAGCAGTACTTC. As protein: CASSPGGSGTREQYF. J is TRBJ2-7 and V is TRBV7-2; 8 bases are a match to TRBD2. CDR1 and CDR2 from the germline V gene are SGHTA and FQGNSA. The CDR3 has 15 amino acids. The V and J ends lost 5 bases and 7 bases, in that order; junction bases with no gene match: 13.

This clone has ten or more counts. The chain carries TRBV20-1 and TRBJ2-1; no firm D call. V was cut by 3 bases and J by 12 bases, with 9 bases left in between. The CDR3 contains 10 residues. Per germline, CDR1 DFQATT and CDR2 SNEGSKA (reference sequence). This CDR3 is CSASRHGQFF. The CDR3 coding sequence is TGCAGTGCTAGTCGTCACGGGCAGTTCTTC.

This clone showed up many times. The chain combines TRBV12-3 or TRBV12-4 with TRBJ1-1, with D possibly being TRBD1 (5 bases). The CDR3 covers 13 residues. Trimming took 2 bases from V and 3 from J, leaving 7 bases between them. CDR3 in amino acids: CASSLMGDTEAFF. CDR3 nucleotides: TGTGCCAGCAGTTTAATGGGGGACACTGAAGCTTTCTTT.

This clone was found many times. This CDR3 reads CAGYRGGAGYGYTF. The CDR3 nucleotides are TGTGCCGGATACCGAGGGGGGGCGGGCTATGGCTACACCTTC. The chain combines TRBV30 with TRBJ1-2; weak D call: TRBD1 (6 bases). This CDR3 region has 14 residues. V lost 8 bases, J lost 4 bases, and 20 bases lay in between. The germline V gene encodes CDR1 GTSNPN and CDR2 SVGIG (reference sequence). Filled out from reference TRBV30 and TRBJ1-2, the complete variable domain reads SQTIHQWPATLVQPVGSPLSLECTVEGTSNPNLYWYRQAAGRGLQLLFYSVGIGQISSEVPQNLSASRPQDRQFILSSKKLLLSDSGFYLCAGYRGGAGYGYTFGSGTRLTVV.

The chain carries TRBV4-3 and TRBJ2-7; D unclear. The CDR3 is 15 amino acids. Germline CDR1 is LGHNA and CDR2 is YSLEER. V dropped 0 bases and J dropped 1 base, with 10 bases sitting between them. CDR3 residues: CASSQDWPGSYEQYF. The CDR3 nucleotides read TGCGCCAGCAGCCAAGATTGGCCCGGGTCCTACGAGCAGTACTTC.

The sample holds many counts of this clone. The V and J genes are TRBV18 and TRBJ2-7; 10 bases agree with TRBD2. The CDR3 runs 18 residues. J was trimmed by 0 bases and V by 3 bases; bases with no gene match: 11. Per germline, CDR1 KGHSH and CDR2 LQKENI. In DNA, the CDR3 is TGTGCCAGCTCACCGATGGGGCTAGCGGGAGTTGTCTCCTACGAGCAGTACTTC. Protein sequence: CASSPMGLAGVVSYEQYF.

Many counts were recorded for this clone. This chain joins TRBV20-1 and TRBJ2-5, with D tentatively TRBD1 (5 bases). This CDR3 region has 15 residues. Trimming took off 0 bases at V and 1 base at J, with 12 bases between the two ends. Germline assignment: CDR1 DFQATT and CDR2 SNEGSKA (reference sequence). CDR3 DNA sequence: TGCAGTGCTAGAGATTTCACAGGTATCCAAGAGACCCAGTACTTC. Translated, it gives CSARDFTGIQETQYF.

This clone was recorded many times. The chain employs TRBV27 and TRBJ2-7; D not certain. Germline V CDR1 and CDR2: MNHEY, SMNVEV (reference sequence). V was pared by 2 bases and J by 3 bases, with 14 bases between. The CDR3 covers 15 residues. The CDR3 coding sequence is TGTGCCAGCAGTTTAGTAGTTGGGTCTGGCTACGAGCAGTACTTC. This encodes CASSLVVGSGYEQYF.

This clone has more than one count but fewer than ten. A much larger clonotype is one base distant, so this may be a read error. The rearrangement uses TRBV5-1 and TRBJ2-3; maybe TRBD2 (5 bases). The V gene's germline CDR1 is SGHRS and CDR2 YFSETQ. This CDR3 region has 16 residues. The CDR3 DNA reads TGCACCAGCAGCTTGGGTGGGCGGGTCGGCACAGATACGCAGTATTTT. Translation: CTSSLGGRVGTDTQYF.

This clone has ten or more counts. Other DNA sequences in this specimen translate into the identical CDR3. This sequence joins TRBV18 and TRBJ1-1; D gene unclear. The CDR3 spans 14 residues. V was shortened by 3 bases and J by 0 bases, with 8 bases between the two germline ends. Germline CDR1 and CDR2: KGHSH and LQKENI. CDR3 loop: CASSPPSVNTEAFF. The DNA for the CDR3 is TGTGCCAGCTCACCCCCTTCGGTGAACACTGAAGCTTTCTTT. Based on the CDR3 plus reference TRBV18 and TRBJ1-1, the full variable domain is NAGVMQNPRHLVRRRGQEARLRCSPMKGHSHVYWYRQLPEEGLKFMVYLQKENIIDESGMPKERFSAEFPKEGPSILRIQQVVRGDSAAYFCASSPPSVNTEAFFGQGTRLTVV.

The V and J genes are TRBV20-1 and TRBJ2-7, with 11 bases matching TRBD2. The CDR3 sequence is 14 residues long. V was clipped by 2 bases and J by 3 bases; unmatched bases: 3. The V gene's germline CDR1 is DFQATT and CDR2 SNEGSKA (reference sequence). The CDR3 sequence: CSARTGTSGYEQYF. CDR3 nucleotides: TGCAGTGCTAGAACCGGGACTAGCGGCTACGAGCAGTACTTC.

This clone was seen ten or more times. The chain joins TRBV5-1 to TRBJ2-1; TRBD2 matches 8 bases. Germline V gene data show CDR1 as SGHRS and CDR2 as YFSETQ. The trim removed 4 bases at V and 2 bases at J, leaving 5 bases unmatched. The CDR3 consists of 15 residues. The CDR3 here is CASSPGGAPYNEQFF. CDR3 bases: TGCGCCAGCAGCCCGGGGGGGGCCCCCTACAATGAGCAGTTCTTC.

This clone turned up a few times. One end of the junction is discordant with germline, which a read error may explain. The chain employs TRBV6-2 or TRBV6-3 and TRBJ2-1, with D tentatively TRBD1 or TRBD2 (5 bases each). Germline lookup yields CDR1 MNHEY and CDR2 SVGEGT. The CDR3 spans 15 residues. The CDR3 coding sequence is TGTGCCAACAGTTACAGGACTGTGTTTGACAATGAGCAGTTCTTC. Its translation: CANSYRTVFDNEQFF.

This clone was counted at least ten times. Since the CDR3 does not end with the conserved phenylalanine or tryptophan, this likely comes from a read error. Additional DNA sequences in this sample encode the identical CDR3. The chain uses TRBV5-8 and TRBJ2-5, with D hard to call. CDR1 SGHTS and CDR2 YDEGEE come from the germline V gene. This CDR3 has 12 residues. V was pared by 1 base and J by 5 bases, with 6 bases between. The CDR3 sequence: CASSLLRETQYS. CDR3 coding DNA: TGTGCCAGCAGCTTGCTTAGGGAGACCCAGTACTCC.

The chain uses TRBV20-1 and TRBJ2-7; 14 bases align to TRBD2. Trimming cost V 6 bases and J 0 bases; bases outside gene matches: 7. In germline, CDR1 is DFQATT, CDR2 SNEGSKA (reference sequence). The length of the CDR3 is 16 residues. This CDR3 reads CSATGLAGASSYEQYF. The CDR3 region has the DNA TGCAGTGCAACGGGACTAGCGGGGGCAAGCTCCTACGAGCAGTACTTC.